One and the same sample provided the 25 T cell receptor beta chains below, sequenced in a study of graft-versus-host responses after intestinal transplantation. Generated by immunoSEQ multiplex PCR, the TCRdb table keeps only in-frame clones and is missing some. The table shows tens of thousands of clones, with around four fifths occurring only once. Their antigens are not known. This material consisted of unstimulated CD8+ T cells sorted from spleen or lymph node cells, taken before intestinal transplant. These receptor sequences come from a human donor who received an intestinal transplant.

This clone was found a few times. The chain is built from TRBV6-1 and TRBJ2-7, with 11 positions matching TRBD2. The CDR3 runs 14 residues. Germline CDR1 MNHNS, CDR2 SASEGT. J was trimmed by 3 bases and V by 7 bases; bases with no gene match: 5. CDR3 DNA: TGTGCCAGCATACTAGCGGGGGACGTCTACGAGCAGTACTTC. The encoded protein is CASILAGDVYEQYF.

This clone has only a few counts. This chain links TRBV2 with TRBJ2-7; D uncertain. Germline CDR1 SNHLY, CDR2 FYNNEI. CDR3 size: 11 residues. V lost 3 bases to trimming and J lost 3 bases, with 3 bases between them. The CDR3 protein is CASSDSYEQYF. DNA for the CDR3: TGTGCCAGCAGTGACAGCTACGAGCAGTACTTC.

The V and J genes are TRBV5-5 and TRBJ2-3; either TRBD1 or TRBD2 may fit D (5 bases each). The ends were cut back, 3 bases at V and 4 bases at J, with 15 bases in the middle. Germline V gene sequence: CDR1 SGHKS, CDR2 YYEKEE (reference sequence). The CDR3 runs 15 residues. CDR3 loop: CASSYWDLQADTQYF. CDR3 sequence (DNA): TGTGCCAGCAGCTACTGGGACCTCCAGGCAGATACGCAGTATTTT.

This clone has only a few counts. The J gene is TRBJ2-3, the V gene TRBV9, with 8 bases fitting TRBD2. Germline V gene lookup returns CDR1 SGDLS and CDR2 YYNGEE. This CDR3 has 16 amino acids. With 0 bases clipped from V and 1 base from J, the junction kept 4 bases outside the gene matches. CDR3 nucleotide sequence: TGTGCCAGCAGCGTAGCAGCGGGAGCGGGCACAGATACGCAGTATTTT. Its protein product is CASSVAAGAGTDTQYF.

The V and J genes are TRBV4-2 and TRBJ2-7; perhaps TRBD1 as D (5 bases). The CDR3 loop spans 13 amino acids. Germline lookup yields CDR1 LGHNA and CDR2 YNFKEQ. Trimming removed 0 bases at V and 6 bases at J, with 9 bases between. CDR3 residues: CASSQERGPEQYF. DNA for the CDR3: TGTGCCAGCAGCCAAGAAAGGGGTCCCGAGCAGTACTTC.

The genes are TRBV6-5 and TRBJ2-2; TRBD1 or TRBD2 may be the D gene (5 bases each). V was shortened by 5 bases and J by 3 bases, with 10 bases between the two germline ends. The CDR3 contains 14 residues. CDR1 and CDR2 from the germline V gene are MNHEY and SVGAGI. The CDR3 spells CASSKGPYTGELFF. In DNA form, the CDR3 reads TGTGCCAGCAGTAAGGGACCTTACACCGGGGAGCTGTTTTTT.

The rearrangement uses TRBV2 and TRBJ1-1; 7 bases are shared with TRBD1. Per germline, CDR1 SNHLY and CDR2 FYNNEI. This CDR3 is 12 amino acids long. Trimming took 5 bases from V and 11 from J; bases not matched to a gene: 8. CDR3 sequence (DNA): TGTGCCAGCAGTTTGGACAGGAGGAGGGCTTTCTTT. It encodes CASSLDRRRAFF.

V usage is TRBV5-5 and J usage is TRBJ1-1; a weak D match, TRBD1 (5 bases). The CDR3 has 14 amino acids. Germline V CDR1 and CDR2: SGHKS, YYEKEE (reference sequence). The V end was cut by 0 bases, the J end by 2 bases, with 8 bases between. The CDR3 DNA reads TGTGCCAGCAGCTTGGCCGACAGTAACACTGAAGCTTTCTTT. Protein: CASSLADSNTEAFF. The full variable domain, rest sourced from reference TRBV5-5 and TRBJ1-1, is DAGVTQSPTHLIKTRGQQVTLRCSPISGHKSVSWYQQVLGQGPQFIFQYYEKEERGRGNFPDRFSARQFPNYSSELNVNALLLGDSALYLCASSLADSNTEAFFGQGTRLTVV.

The chain combines TRBV13 with TRBJ1-1, with D maybe TRBD1 (6 bases). With 3 bases removed from V and 1 base from J, the gap between germline ends came to 12 bases. CDR1 is PRHDT, CDR2 FYEKMQ, per germline (reference sequence). The CDR3 runs to 15 residues. DNA for the CDR3: TGTGCCAGCAGCTTTTGGACAGTTTCGAACACTGAAGCTTTCTTT. It is translated as CASSFWTVSNTEAFF. The complete variable domain, with remaining parts taken from reference TRBV13 and TRBJ1-1, reads AAGVIQSPRHLIKEKRETATLKCYPIPRHDTVYWYQQGPGQDPQFLISFYEKMQSDKGSIPDRFSAQQFSDYHSELNMSSLELGDSALYFCASSFWTVSNTEAFFGQGTRLTVV.

The rearrangement joins TRBV4-2 to TRBJ2-3; possibly TRBD1 for D (5 bases). The CDR3 spans 16 residues. V was shortened by 0 bases and J by 5 bases, with 15 bases between the two germline ends. Germline V gene data show CDR1 as LGHNA and CDR2 as YNFKEQ. CDR3 protein: CASSQDRGWGGDTQYF. For the CDR3, the DNA is TGTGCCAGCAGCCAAGATAGGGGTTGGGGCGGAGATACGCAGTATTTT.

This rearrangement joins TRBV4-1 to TRBJ1-3; 8 bases fit TRBD1. V lost 4 bases and J lost 4; bases outside the gene matches: 3. CDR1 and CDR2 (germline): MGHRA, YSYEKL. The length of the CDR3 is 14 residues. DNA of the CDR3: TGCGCCAGCAGCCCGACAGGGGACGGAAACACCATATATTTT. Translation gives CASSPTGDGNTIYF.

The chain has TRBV25-1 and TRBJ1-4, with D possibly TRBD1 on 5 matching bases. Germline lookup yields CDR1 MGHDK and CDR2 SYGVNS. V gave up 4 bases and J gave up 5 bases, with 14 bases separating them. The CDR3 is 15 residues long. The CDR3 coding sequence is TGTGCCAGCAGTGGAGCATCGGACACGAATGAAAAACTGTTTTTT. Translated: CASSGASDTNEKLFF.

This clone was observed once. The V and J genes are TRBV6-6 and TRBJ2-3; 12 bases are shared with TRBD2. The V and J ends lost 2 bases and 6 bases, in that order; junction bases with no gene match: 3. The CDR3 consists of 15 residues. CDR1 and CDR2 (germline): MNHNY, SVGAGI (reference sequence). CDR3 protein: CASSYASGRGDTQYF. CDR3 sequence (DNA): TGTGCCAGCAGTTACGCTAGCGGGAGGGGCGATACGCAGTATTTT.

This clone was seen a handful of times. This sequence joins TRBV27 and TRBJ2-7, with a tentative D call TRBD1 (5 bases). Deletions cut 0 bases from V and 3 bases from J, with 9 bases between. This CDR3 is 14 amino acids long. Germline V gene data show CDR1 as MNHEY and CDR2 as SMNVEV (reference sequence). The CDR3, as DNA: TGTGCCAGCAGTTTATCTTCAGGACACTACGAGCAGTACTTC. It yields the protein CASSLSSGHYEQYF.

Concerning this clone itself: Other DNA sequences in this sample translate to the same CDR3. The chain has TRBV29-1 and TRBJ2-5; TRBD1 might be the D (5 bases). V was clipped by 3 bases and J by 5 bases, with 13 bases between them. CDR1 SQVTM and CDR2 ANQGSEA come from the germline V gene. This CDR3 spans 13 amino acids. The CDR3 DNA reads TGCAGCGTTGAGGATCAAGGGGTGGAGACCCAGTACTTC. Amino acid sequence: CSVEDQGVETQYF. The variable domain in full, with the rest retrieved from reference TRBV29-1 and TRBJ2-5, is SAVISQKPSRDICQRGTSLTIQCQVDSQVTMMFWYRQQPGQSLTLIATANQGSEATYESGFVIDKFPISRPNLTFSTLTVSNMSPEDSSIYLCSVEDQGVETQYFGPGTRLLVL.

CDR3 in amino acids: CASSQVSLNNEQFF. The CDR3 coding sequence is TGCGCCAGCAGCCAAGTCTCCCTAAACAATGAGCAGTTCTTC. This rearrangement joins TRBV4-1 to TRBJ2-1; no clear D. This CDR3 has 14 amino acids. The germline V gene has CDR1 MGHRA and CDR2 YSYEKL. V was clipped by 1 base and J by 5 bases, with 9 bases between them.

CDR3 sequence: CASSQEPEGGDTQYF. The DNA for the CDR3 is TGTGCCAGCAGCCAAGAACCGGAGGGGGGAGATACGCAGTATTTT. The V call is TRBV14, the J call TRBJ2-3; D may correspond to TRBD1 or TRBD2 (6 bases each). With 0 bases removed from V and 5 bases from J, the gap between germline ends came to 12 bases. Germline V gene sequence: CDR1 SGHDN, CDR2 FVKESK. The CDR3 has 15 amino acids.

The gene calls are TRBV7-9 and TRBJ1-2; D might be TRBD1 (5 bases). Trimming pared 5 bases from V and 6 bases from J, leaving 16 bases between. This CDR3 contains 14 residues. CDR1 and CDR2 from the germline V gene are SEHNR and FQNEAQ (reference sequence). CDR3 DNA: TGTGCCAGCAGCCCGGAGGGGTGGGGCGATGGCTACACCTTC. It codes for CASSPEGWGDGYTF.

The chain joins TRBV2 to TRBJ2-7, with 9 bases matching TRBD2. The germline V gene encodes CDR1 SNHLY and CDR2 FYNNEI. The CDR3 is made up of 16 amino acids. J gave up 1 base and V 8 bases, and 12 bases lay outside the gene matches. In nucleotides, the CDR3 is TGTGCCAGCTTTTCAGTTAGCGGGGGAAAATCCTACGAGCAGTACTTC. It encodes CASFSVSGGKSYEQYF.

The gene calls are TRBV5-4 and TRBJ2-3, with a tentative D call TRBD2 (5 bases). Germline V lookup: CDR1 SGHNT, CDR2 YYREEE (reference sequence). The CDR3 spans 16 residues. V was trimmed by 2 bases and J by 1 base, leaving 14 bases between them. The CDR3 here is CASSFPSSTGTDTQYF. CDR3 sequence (DNA): TGTGCCAGCAGCTTCCCGTCTAGCACTGGCACAGATACGCAGTATTTT. The full variable domain, its missing parts supplied by reference TRBV5-4 and TRBJ2-3, is ETGVTQSPTHLIKTRGQQVTLRCSSQSGHNTVSWYQQALGQGPQFIFQYYREEENGRGNFPPRFSGLQFPNYSSELNVNALELDDSALYLCASSFPSSTGTDTQYFGPGTRLTVL.

The chain recombines TRBV4-1 with TRBJ2-2; tentatively, D is TRBD2 (5 bases). CDR1 and CDR2 (germline): MGHRA, YSYEKL. Trimming took 0 bases from V and 6 from J, leaving 8 bases between them. The length of the CDR3 is 14 residues. CDR3 in DNA: TGCGCCAGCAGCCAAGATCCGGGGTCCGGGGAGCTGTTTTTT. It translates to CASSQDPGSGELFF.

This chain joins TRBV9 and TRBJ2-7, with 7 bases that match TRBD2. Trimming cost V 0 bases and J 2 bases; bases outside gene matches: 5. Germline V gene sequence: CDR1 SGDLS, CDR2 YYNGEE. The CDR3 is 15 amino acids. The CDR3: CASSVGGGGTYEQYF. DNA for the CDR3: TGTGCCAGCAGCGTAGGAGGCGGGGGAACCTACGAGCAGTACTTC.

The genes are TRBV4-2 and TRBJ2-1, with D uncertain. This CDR3 spans 15 amino acids. Trimming took 0 bases from V and 0 from J, leaving 6 bases between them. The germline gives CDR1 LGHNA, CDR2 YNFKEQ. For the CDR3, the DNA is TGTGCCAGCAGCCAAGACTTAAGCTCCTACAATGAGCAGTTCTTC. The encoded protein is CASSQDLSSYNEQFF.

This sequence joins TRBV2 and TRBJ2-3; 8 bases match TRBD2. The CDR3 has 14 residues. The junction had 7 bases not matched to a gene; V was cut back by 5 bases and J by 6 bases. The germline V gene has CDR1 SNHLY and CDR2 FYNNEI. The CDR3 spells CASSPGLAADTQYF. The CDR3 nucleotides are TGTGCCAGCAGTCCTGGACTAGCAGCCGATACGCAGTATTTT.

The chain carries TRBV19 and TRBJ1-4, with D possibly being TRBD1 (5 bases). Germline CDR1 reads LNHDA; CDR2 reads SQIVND (reference sequence). V was pared by 7 bases and J by 3 bases, with 9 bases between. The CDR3 loop spans 13 amino acids. The chain's CDR3 is CASIGTANEKLFF. The CDR3 DNA reads TGTGCCAGTATAGGGACGGCTAATGAAAAACTGTTTTTT.